One sample yielded the 27 T cell receptor beta chains listed below, sequenced in a study of blood T cells in healthy people across ages. Primed by a sample-barcoded 5' primer and a J-beta primer mix, a second PCR proceeded for about 6 to 11 cycles. TCRdb reprocessed the 5' RACE reads with MiXCR, giving one entry per CDR3 protein. The sample shows over a million distinct CDR3 sequences, 40% to 55% of them seen only once. The specimen sequenced was blood. The receptors shown here come from a woman between 55 and 75 years old in good health.

This clonotype was observed a handful of times. The genes are TRBV6-6 and TRBJ1-1; D unresolved. Germline V gene sequence: CDR1 MNHNY, CDR2 SVGAGI (reference sequence). The V end lost 6 bases, the J end lost 11 bases, and 13 bases lay between the germline ends. The CDR3 consists of 11 residues. The CDR3 DNA sequence: TGTGCCAGCAGGATTCGACTAGAGGCTTTCTTT. It specifies CASRIRLEAFF.

The gene calls are TRBV6-1 and TRBJ1-2; 7 nucleotides match TRBD1. V trimming: 7 bases; J trimming: 5 bases; junction bases outside the gene matches: 19. From germline, CDR1 is MNHNS and CDR2 SASEGT. CDR3 size: 17 residues. The DNA for the CDR3 is TGTGCCAGCAAAGGGGGGCAGAACAGGGGCCAACGGTATGGCTACACCTTC. This gives the protein CASKGGQNRGQRYGYTF.

A note on this clonotype: A read error may account for a junction end that differs from germline. V usage is TRBV15 and J usage is TRBJ2-5; a weak D match, TRBD1 (5 bases). The CDR3 is 14 residues long. CDR1 is LNHNV and CDR2 is YYDKDF in the germline V gene (reference sequence). CDR3 sequence (DNA): TGTGCCACCAGCGGTCAGGGAAACCACGAGACCCAGTACTTC. Translating it yields CATSGQGNHETQYF. The full variable domain, rest sourced from reference TRBV15 and TRBJ2-5, is DAMVIQNPRYQVTQFGKPVTLSCSQTLNHNVMYWYQQKSSQAPKLLFHYYDKDFNNEADTPDNFQSRRPNTSFCFLDIRSPGLGDTAMYLCATSGQGNHETQYFGPGTRLLVL.

The chain joins TRBV4-2 to TRBJ1-1; D is perhaps TRBD1 (6 bases). Trimming left V 5 bases short and J 3 bases short, with 10 bases between. Germline lookup yields CDR1 LGHNA and CDR2 YNFKEQ. The CDR3 is 13 residues long. The CDR3 bases are TGTGCCAGCAGCAGGGACACGCACACTGAAGCTTTCTTT. Its protein is CASSRDTHTEAFF.

Many counts were recorded for this clonotype. The chain's CDR3 is CSASYNEQFF. CDR3 sequence (DNA): TGCAGCGCATCGTACAATGAGCAGTTCTTC. The rearrangement links TRBV20-1 to TRBJ2-1; no clear D gene. CDR3 length: 10 residues. Germline V gives CDR1 DFQATT, CDR2 SNEGSKA (reference sequence).

The V gene is TRBV29-1, the J gene TRBJ2-6, with 8 bases identical to TRBD1. CDR3 length equals 18 residues. The trim removed 4 bases at V and 0 bases at J, leaving 11 bases unmatched. CDR1 is SQVTM and CDR2 is ANQGSEA in the germline V gene. Here the CDR3 DNA reads TGCAGCGTTGCCCCCCCGGGACAGGATTTCTCTGGGGCCAACGTCCTGACTTTC. It yields the protein CSVAPPGQDFSGANVLTF.

The J gene is TRBJ2-1, the V gene TRBV7-9; TRBD2 matches 7 bases. There are 16 residues in the CDR3. The ends lost 6 bases at V and 8 bases at J; junction bases unmatched: 16. CDR1 is SEHNR, CDR2 FQNEAQ, per germline (reference sequence). CDR3 loop: CASSETGTIVKDEQFF. CDR3 DNA: TGTGCCAGCAGTGAGACCGGGACTATAGTTAAGGATGAGCAGTTCTTC.

V is TRBV29-1 and J is TRBJ2-1; D gene unclear. Germline-derived CDR1 and CDR2 are SQVTM and ANQGSEA. The V end was cut by 4 bases, the J end by 9 bases, with 13 bases between. The CDR3 has 12 amino acids. CDR3 sequence: CSVGVLAAEQFF. The CDR3, as DNA: TGCAGCGTTGGGGTATTAGCTGCTGAGCAGTTCTTC.

The chain has TRBV27 and TRBJ1-1; 7 nucleotides match TRBD1. In germline, CDR1 is MNHEY, CDR2 SMNVEV (reference sequence). Trimming at V came to 5 bases and at J to 3 bases, leaving 6 bases not matched to a gene. This CDR3 spans 14 amino acids. CDR3 protein: CASSTRDRYTEAFF. In DNA form, the CDR3 reads TGTGCCAGCAGTACACGGGACAGATACACTGAAGCTTTCTTT.

The gene calls are TRBV3-1 and TRBJ1-6, with 9 bases lining up with TRBD1. The ends lost 1 base at V and 6 bases at J; junction bases unmatched: 1. The CDR3 sequence is 15 residues long. Germline V gene lookup returns CDR1 LGHDT and CDR2 YNNKEL (reference sequence). CDR3 coding DNA: TGTGCCAGCAGCCAAGCGACAGGGGGTAATTCACCCCTCCACTTT. Translation gives CASSQATGGNSPLHF.

The chain is built from TRBV25-1 and TRBJ2-5, with 7 bases that match TRBD2. Germline loops: CDR1 MGHDK, CDR2 SYGVNS. With 6 bases clipped from V and 5 bases from J, the junction kept 9 bases outside the gene matches. The CDR3 consists of 14 residues. CDR3 amino acids: CASSSVGGWETQYF. Written as DNA, the CDR3 is TGTGCCAGCAGCAGCGTGGGAGGGTGGGAGACCCAGTACTTC.

Concerning this clonotype: At one of its ends the junction is not consistent with the germline gene, which may arise from a read error. This chain connects TRBV9 to TRBJ2-3; D not resolved. The CDR3 has 15 amino acids. The germline V gene encodes CDR1 SGDLS and CDR2 YYNGEE. CDR3 region: CASSVTRSSTDTQYF. The CDR3 DNA is TGCGCCAGCAGCGTAACCAGGAGTAGCACAGATACGCAGTATTTT. Drawing the rest from reference TRBV9 and TRBJ2-3, the complete variable domain is DSGVTQTPKHLITATGQRVTLRCSPRSGDLSVYWYQQSLDQGLQFLIQYYNGEERAKGNILERFSAQQFPDLHSELNLSSLELGDSALYFCASSVTRSSTDTQYFGPGTRLTVL.

This clonotype was seen ten or more times. This chain connects TRBV14 to TRBJ2-3; TRBD2 agrees at 8 bases. The CDR3 runs 15 residues. After removal of 8 bases from V and 1 base from J, the junction contained 8 bases not matched to a gene. The germline V gene encodes CDR1 SGHDN and CDR2 FVKESK. CDR3 region: CASSGRDIGTDTQYF. The CDR3, as DNA: TGTGCCAGCTCCGGGAGGGATATTGGCACAGATACGCAGTATTTT.

The chain joins TRBV28 to TRBJ2-7; 9 positions match TRBD1. The DNA matches TRBJ2-5 better at its end, which makes the J call doubtful. Per the germline V gene, CDR1 is MDHEN and CDR2 is SYDVKM. This CDR3 comprises 15 residues. This CDR3 reads CASSRGTGLGETQYF. CDR3 DNA sequence: TGTGCCAGCAGTCGAGGGACAGGGTTAGGAGAGACCCAGTACTTC.

This clonotype has just a few counts. The J gene is TRBJ2-7, the V gene TRBV10-3; tentative D call: TRBD1 (6 bases). This CDR3 has 14 amino acids. Trimming took off 7 bases at V and 0 bases at J, with 13 bases between the two ends. CDR1 ENHRY and CDR2 SYGVKD come from the germline V gene. Here the CDR3 DNA reads TGTGCCATCAAAACAGGGTACAGCTCCTACGAGCAGTACTTC. Translating gives CAIKTGYSSYEQYF.

This chain uses TRBV7-3 with TRBJ2-3, with D unclear. The V and J ends lost 4 bases and 2 bases respectively, with 16 bases between them. This CDR3 has 16 residues. Germline-derived CDR1 and CDR2 are SGHTA and FQGTGA. The CDR3 spells CASSSGLGSLTDTQYF. The CDR3 coding sequence is TGTGCCAGCAGCTCCGGGTTGGGTAGTCTCACAGATACGCAGTATTTT.

Only a few counts were recorded for this clonotype. The chain employs TRBV6-2 or TRBV6-3 and TRBJ2-5, with D perhaps being TRBD1 or TRBD2 (5 bases each). The ends were cut back, 4 bases at V and 11 bases at J, with 17 bases in the middle. CDR3 size: 13 residues. Looked up from germline, CDR1 is MNHEY and CDR2 is SVGEGT. The CDR3 coding sequence is TGTGCCAGCAGTTGGACTGATTCCTGGGGGCAGTACTTC. Protein: CASSWTDSWGQYF.

CDR3 in amino acids: CASSVGLGASRTDTQYF. CDR3 coding DNA: TGTGCCAGCAGCGTAGGATTGGGCGCGTCACGCACAGATACGCAGTATTTT. V usage is TRBV9 and J usage is TRBJ2-3; D not resolved. Germline assignment: CDR1 SGDLS and CDR2 YYNGEE. The CDR3 runs 17 residues. Trimming removed 0 bases from V and 1 base from J, with 15 bases in between.

This clonotype was observed a few times. The rearrangement links TRBV2 to TRBJ1-5; D is perhaps TRBD1 (6 bases). Germline CDR1 and CDR2: SNHLY and FYNNEI. V dropped 0 bases and J dropped 4 bases, with 10 bases sitting between them. The CDR3 runs to 15 residues. The CDR3 DNA is TGTGCCAGCAGTGAAGCCCCGGACAGAAATCAGCCCCAGCATTTT. Amino acid sequence: CASSEAPDRNQPQHF. Supplemented by reference TRBV2 and TRBJ1-5, the full variable domain reads EPEVTQTPSHQVTQMGQEVILRCVPISNHLYFYWYRQILGQKVEFLVSFYNNEISEKSEIFDDQFSVERPDGSNFTLKIRSTKLEDSAMYFCASSEAPDRNQPQHFGDGTRLSIL.

This clonotype was seen a few times. This chain links TRBV20-1 with TRBJ2-3; D is undetermined. Per the germline V gene, CDR1 is DFQATT and CDR2 is SNEGSKA (reference sequence). V was clipped by 3 bases and J by 13 bases, with 14 bases between them. The CDR3 loop spans 11 amino acids. The CDR3, as DNA: TGCAGTGCTAGGGGGAAGGACCCTGAGTATTTT. It codes for CSARGKDPEYF.

This CDR3 reads CASRKETGELFF. Here the CDR3 DNA reads TGTGCCAGCAGAAAAGAGACCGGGGAGCTGTTTTTT. The gene calls are TRBV6-5 and TRBJ2-2; D gene ambiguous. Trimming took 6 bases from V and 5 from J, leaving 7 bases between them. Per the germline V gene, CDR1 is MNHEY and CDR2 is SVGAGI. CDR3 length equals 12 residues.

The CDR3 loop reads CASTGADRVNTEAFF. As DNA, the CDR3 is TGTGCCAGTACCGGGGCCGACAGGGTGAACACTGAAGCTTTCTTT. The chain recombines TRBV7-9 with TRBJ1-1; 7 positions agree with TRBD1. V lost 9 bases to trimming and J lost 0 bases; unmatched junction nucleotides: 10. Germline lookup yields CDR1 SEHNR and CDR2 FQNEAQ (reference sequence). The CDR3 totals 15 residues.

This clonotype was observed at least ten times. The chain carries TRBV6-1 and TRBJ2-7, with D unclear. The germline V gene encodes CDR1 MNHNS and CDR2 SASEGT. This CDR3 contains 14 residues. V lost 4 bases to trimming and J lost 1 base, with 11 bases between them. CDR3 in DNA: TGTGCCAGCAGTGGCACGCCACGTTCCTACGAGCAGTACTTC. Its protein product is CASSGTPRSYEQYF.

This clonotype was found a few times. This rearrangement joins TRBV7-9 to TRBJ1-5; D not certain. The V end was cut by 5 bases, the J end by 3 bases, with 8 bases between. Germline V gene lookup returns CDR1 SEHNR and CDR2 FQNEAQ (reference sequence). The CDR3 totals 13 residues. CDR3 in DNA: TGTGCCAGCAGCGTTGCCATCAATCAGCCCCAGCATTTT. Protein sequence: CASSVAINQPQHF.

The CDR3 is CSASVMAGDGHEQYF. In nucleotides, the CDR3 is TGCAGTGCTTCCGTCATGGCGGGAGATGGCCACGAGCAGTACTTC. The chain is built from TRBV20-1 and TRBJ2-7, with 7 positions matching TRBD2. V was pared by 5 bases and J by 5 bases, with 15 bases of the junction left unmatched. CDR1 and CDR2 (germline): DFQATT, SNEGSKA (reference sequence). The CDR3 spans 15 residues.

The chain links TRBV5-1 to TRBJ2-3; TRBD2 is a possible D gene (5 bases). Trimming stripped 0 bases from V and 1 base from J, with 12 bases between. This CDR3 contains 16 residues. Per the germline V gene, CDR1 is SGHRS and CDR2 is YFSETQ. The CDR3 region has the DNA TGCGCCAGCAGCTTGGAAGCGGCAGGAGGCACAGATACGCAGTATTTT. Translated, it gives CASSLEAAGGTDTQYF.

Comments on this clonotype: The junction and the germline gene differ at one end; a read error may be behind it. This chain links TRBV11-2 with TRBJ2-7; 9 bases match TRBD2. The CDR3 is 17 amino acids. CDR1 and CDR2 (germline): SGHAT, FQNNGV. For the CDR3, the DNA is TGTGCCAGCAGCCTAGAGGGGGCGGGAGGGCCCTCCTACGAGCAGTACTTC. This translates into CASSLEGAGGPSYEQYF.